The sequence of this T cell receptor beta chain was determined in a study of control samples from healthy donors and cancer patients. The data were produced by immunoSEQ multiplex PCR, yet TCRdb's version contains in-frame clones alone and is incomplete. Of some 140,000 clones detected, about nine tenths appear once; the ten largest clones hold about 9%. CDR1 SGHNT and CDR2 YYREEE come from the germline V gene (reference sequence). Losses at the gene ends were 5 bases for V and 4 bases for J; bases not matched to a gene: 9. The CDR3 extends over 15 amino acids. The chain recombines TRBV5-4 with TRBJ1-2; 9 nucleotides agree with TRBD1. This TCR came from a woman in her 30s in good health. The sample taken for sequencing was blood. CDR3: CASSPSLGQGYGYTF. CDR3 coding DNA: TGTGCCAGCAGTCCTTCCTTGGGACAGGGCTATGGCTACACCTTC.